The next 15 T cell receptor beta chains were all read from a single sample in a study of blood T cells in healthy people across ages. A J-beta primer mix and a sample-barcoded 5' primer were used in a second PCR of roughly 6 to 11 cycles. TCRdb recomputed calls from the 5' RACE reads with MiXCR, one row per CDR3 protein. The profile covers 1.5 million to 2 million distinct CDR3 sequences, with about 50% appearing a single time and around 2.1% taken by the ten largest. Material for sequencing was blood. The receptor set was obtained from a woman between 35 and 50 years old in good health.

This clonotype has only a few counts. This chain uses TRBV2 with TRBJ2-7; tentatively, D is TRBD1 or TRBD2 (6 bases each). There are 14 residues in the CDR3. Trimming removed 2 bases at V and 0 bases at J, with 8 bases between. Per the germline V gene, CDR1 is SNHLY and CDR2 is FYNNEI. Here the CDR3 DNA reads TGTGCCAGCAGTGAATGGGGGGCCTCCTACGAGCAGTACTTC. Translation: CASSEWGASYEQYF.

This clonotype was observed a few times. The gene calls are TRBV5-1 and TRBJ2-7; 7 positions match TRBD1. Germline V gives CDR1 SGHRS, CDR2 YFSETQ. Trimming removed 0 bases from V and 3 bases from J; junction bases left unmatched: 9. The CDR3 spans 16 residues. The CDR3 loop is CASSLVFGDSFYEQYF. DNA of the CDR3: TGCGCCAGCAGCTTGGTTTTTGGGGACAGCTTCTACGAGCAGTACTTC.

This rearrangement joins TRBV24-1 to TRBJ2-1, with TRBD1 matching over 7 bases. V gave up 3 bases and J gave up 7 bases; unmatched junction bases: 11. Germline V gene sequence: CDR1 KGHDR, CDR2 SFDVKD. This CDR3 is built from 16 residues. CDR3 DNA: TGTGCCACCAGTGATCCGCCCGGGACAGACGCAAATGAGCAGTTCTTC. Amino acids: CATSDPPGTDANEQFF.

The CDR3 sequence is CASSFRLAGGPETQYF. The CDR3 nucleotides are TGTGCCAGCAGTTTTAGACTAGCGGGGGGGCCCGAGACCCAGTACTTC. The chain uses TRBV27 and TRBJ2-5, with 14 bases identical to TRBD2. From germline, CDR1 is MNHEY and CDR2 SMNVEV (reference sequence). The V segment lost 3 bases and the J segment 5 bases; nucleotides outside the gene matches: 5. The CDR3 has 16 residues.

This chain uses TRBV18 with TRBJ1-2; the match to TRBD1 covers 7 bases. The CDR3 covers 16 residues. V was pared by 3 bases and J by 4 bases, with 11 bases of the junction left unmatched. Germline lookup yields CDR1 KGHSH and CDR2 LQKENI. In DNA form, the CDR3 reads TGTGCCAGCTCACCCTCTGGACAGGACGGAGCCTATGGCTACACCTTC. Its protein product is CASSPSGQDGAYGYTF.

The V call is TRBV19, the J call TRBJ2-1; TRBD2 agrees at 8 bases. V trimming: 2 bases; J trimming: 6 bases; junction bases outside the gene matches: 0. This CDR3 is built from 13 residues. Per germline, CDR1 LNHDA and CDR2 SQIVND (reference sequence). CDR3 nucleotide sequence: TGTGCCAGTAGTATAAGCGGGGGCAATGAGCAGTTCTTC. This sequence encodes CASSISGGNEQFF. The whole variable domain, filled in from reference TRBV19 and TRBJ2-1, reads DGGITQSPKYLFRKEGQNVTLSCEQNLNHDAMYWYRQDPGQGLRLIYYSQIVNDFQKGDIAEGYSVSREKKESFPLTVTSAQKNPTAFYLCASSISGGNEQFFGPGTRLTVL.

This chain joins TRBV7-8 and TRBJ2-1, with 8 bases fitting TRBD2. Germline assignment: CDR1 SGHVS and CDR2 FQNEAQ. This CDR3 spans 16 amino acids. Trimming took 1 base from V and 4 from J; bases not matched to a gene: 6. The CDR3 loop reads CASSLVDRGGYNEQFF. The DNA for the CDR3 is TGTGCCAGCAGCTTAGTCGACCGGGGGGGATACAATGAGCAGTTCTTC.

The J gene is TRBJ1-5, the V gene TRBV20-1; the match to TRBD1 covers 7 bases. Trimming removed 5 bases from V and 2 bases from J; junction bases left unmatched: 6. The CDR3 has 14 amino acids. Germline assignment: CDR1 DFQATT and CDR2 SNEGSKA (reference sequence). CDR3 protein: CSAPRGAGNQPQHF. The CDR3 DNA is TGCAGTGCTCCCAGGGGGGCGGGCAATCAGCCCCAGCATTTT.

The gene calls are TRBV4-3 and TRBJ2-1, with 8 bases fitting TRBD1. Unmatched junction bases numbered 10, after V lost 4 bases and J lost 14 bases. Germline loops: CDR1 LGHNA, CDR2 YSLEER. The CDR3 has 13 residues. The CDR3 bases are TGCGCCAGCAGCCGAGATTTCGGACAGGGAAAGTTCTTC. This codes for CASSRDFGQGKFF.

This clonotype showed up just a few times. This chain links TRBV27 with TRBJ1-6, with D uncertain. V was cut by 5 bases and J by 7 bases, with 15 bases left in between. The V gene's germline CDR1 is MNHEY and CDR2 SMNVEV (reference sequence). This CDR3 is built from 15 residues. Written as DNA, the CDR3 is TGTGCCAGCAGTACCGACCTCGCCCCGAATTCACCCCTCCACTTT. It codes for CASSTDLAPNSPLHF.

The V and J genes are TRBV6-5 and TRBJ2-3; 10 positions match TRBD2. The CDR3 runs 15 residues. Germline V lookup: CDR1 MNHEY, CDR2 SVGAGI. The junction had 9 bases not matched to a gene; V was cut back by 6 bases and J by 6 bases. CDR3 DNA: TGTGCCAGCAGCCTCACTAGCGGGGCGCGTGATACGCAGTATTTT. It specifies CASSLTSGARDTQYF.

This clonotype has only one observation. A much larger clone differs by one base, so this may be a read error. The rearrangement uses TRBV15 and TRBJ2-3; 7 positions agree with TRBD2. Trimming took 0 bases from V and 6 from J; bases not matched to a gene: 9. Germline V gene lookup returns CDR1 LNHNV and CDR2 YYDKDF (reference sequence). The CDR3 consists of 16 residues. CDR3 nucleotides: TGTGCCACCAGCAGAGATCTACTAGCGCCGAGTGATACGCAGTATTTT. This codes for CATSRDLLAPSDTQYF.

The chain has TRBV11-1 and TRBJ2-2; D could derive from TRBD1 or TRBD2 (5 bases each). Trimming pared 5 bases from V and 4 bases from J, leaving 8 bases between. The CDR3 length is 13 residues. From germline, CDR1 is SGHAT and CDR2 FQDESV (reference sequence). The chain's CDR3 is CASSRGATGELFF. Here the CDR3 DNA reads TGTGCCAGCAGCCGAGGGGCCACCGGGGAGCTGTTTTTT.

This chain connects TRBV18 to TRBJ1-2, with D uncertain. The CDR3 runs to 16 residues. Germline assignment: CDR1 KGHSH and CDR2 LQKENI. V was trimmed by 0 bases and J by 5 bases, leaving 16 bases between them. This CDR3 reads CASSPPGRTSQYGYTF. DNA for the CDR3: TGTGCCAGCTCACCACCGGGCCGGACCTCGCAGTATGGCTACACCTTC.

Only a few counts were recorded for this clonotype. A much larger clone sits a single nucleotide away, making a read error possible. The rearrangement links TRBV27 to TRBJ2-7; D is uncertain. The V end was cut by 0 bases, the J end by 7 bases, with 7 bases between. This CDR3 has 12 amino acids. Germline lookup yields CDR1 MNHEY and CDR2 SMNVEV (reference sequence). The DNA of the CDR3 is TGTGCCAGCAGTTTATCCTACAATGAGCAGTACTTC. The encoded protein is CASSLSYNEQYF.